This TCR beta chain was recorded in a study of technical replicates of blood from a handful of donors. Sequenced by immunoSEQ multiplex PCR; TCRdb stores in-frame clones only, minus some. The sample has about 90,000 clones, 92% seen once. The germline V gene encodes CDR1 KGHSH and CDR2 LQKENI. Trimming took 6 bases from V and 0 from J; bases not matched to a gene: 4. The CDR3 loop spans 15 amino acids. The chain recombines TRBV18 with TRBJ1-5, with 8 bases identical to TRBD1. The receptor was derived from a human donor in good health. Material: T cells isolated from PBMCs. The CDR3 nucleotides read TGTGCCAGCTCCGAGGGACAGGTTAGCAATCAGCCCCAGCATTTT. Translated: CASSEGQVSNQPQHF.